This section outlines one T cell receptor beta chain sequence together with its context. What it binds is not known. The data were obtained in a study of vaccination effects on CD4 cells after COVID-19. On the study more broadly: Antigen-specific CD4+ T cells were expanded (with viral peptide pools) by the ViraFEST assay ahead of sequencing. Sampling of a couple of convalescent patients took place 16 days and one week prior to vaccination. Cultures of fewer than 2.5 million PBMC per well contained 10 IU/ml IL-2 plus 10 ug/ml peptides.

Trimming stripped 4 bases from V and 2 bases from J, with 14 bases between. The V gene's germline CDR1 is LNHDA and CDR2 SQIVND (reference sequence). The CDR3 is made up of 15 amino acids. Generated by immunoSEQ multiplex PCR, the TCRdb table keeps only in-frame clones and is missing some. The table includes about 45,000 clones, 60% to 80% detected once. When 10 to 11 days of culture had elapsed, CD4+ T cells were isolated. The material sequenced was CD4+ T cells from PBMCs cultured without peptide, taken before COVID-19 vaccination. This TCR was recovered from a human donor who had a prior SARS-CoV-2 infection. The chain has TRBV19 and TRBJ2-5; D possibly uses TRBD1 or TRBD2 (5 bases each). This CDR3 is CASSRVGTRQETQYF. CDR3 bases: TGTGCCAGTAGTAGAGTCGGGACCCGTCAAGAGACCCAGTACTTC.